The clone carrying this T cell receptor beta chain was detected only once. Measured with immunoSEQ multiplex PCR; TCRdb has only the in-frame clones, and not every one. Of 90,000 to 100,000 clones in the sample, around 89% are singletons; the top ten hold about 3%. The sample comes from a study of T cell responses to AZD1222 COVID-19 vaccine. The V gene lost 5 bases and the J gene lost 3 bases, with 4 bases spanning the gap. The V gene's germline CDR1 is MDHEN and CDR2 SYDVKM. The CDR3 spans 11 residues. The TCR comes from an adult in good health. The sequencing used peripheral blood, collected on day 0 of AZD1222 vaccination. This chain connects TRBV28 to TRBJ2-5; D gene uncertain. The CDR3 sequence: CASSNKETQYF. The CDR3 nucleotides read TGTGCCAGCAGTAACAAAGAGACCCAGTACTTC.